A single sample is the source of the 8 T cell receptor beta chains below, sequenced in a study of blood T cell repertoires in COVID-19. Clones were sequenced by immunoSEQ multiplex PCR, and TCRdb holds only the in-frame ones, with some missing. The table includes under 250,000 clones, 70% to 90% detected once. The sample taken for sequencing was peripheral blood. These receptors all come from a woman in her thirties or forties with acute or convalescent COVID-19.

The V gene is TRBV19, the J gene TRBJ1-1; 8 nucleotides align to TRBD1. The CDR3 covers 16 residues. Germline assignment: CDR1 LNHDA and CDR2 SQIVND (reference sequence). The V segment lost 7 bases and the J segment 5 bases; nucleotides outside the gene matches: 15. This CDR3 reads CASKRRGQGSGTEAFF. CDR3 DNA sequence: TGTGCCAGTAAAAGGAGAGGACAGGGTTCGGGGACTGAAGCTTTCTTT.

V usage is TRBV9 and J usage is TRBJ2-2; 9 bases align to TRBD1. The V segment lost 3 bases and the J segment 10 bases; nucleotides outside the gene matches: 10. Looked up from germline, CDR1 is SGDLS and CDR2 is YYNGEE. The CDR3 runs 15 residues. The CDR3 DNA follows: TGTGCCAGCAGCGGATATAACAGGGGGCCGAAGGAGCTGTTTTTT. Its translation: CASSGYNRGPKELFF. Complete variable domain (other parts from reference TRBV9 and TRBJ2-2): DSGVTQTPKHLITATGQRVTLRCSPRSGDLSVYWYQQSLDQGLQFLIQYYNGEERAKGNILERFSAQQFPDLHSELNLSSLELGDSALYFCASSGYNRGPKELFFGEGSRLTVL.

This clone was counted a single time. The chain employs TRBV5-1 and TRBJ2-5, with no clear D. The CDR3 runs 13 residues. Germline loops: CDR1 SGHRS, CDR2 YFSETQ. V lost 0 bases and J lost 4, with 7 bases in between. For the CDR3, the DNA is TGCGCCAGCAGCTTGGTTACAGCAGAGACCCAGTACTTC. It encodes CASSLVTAETQYF.

The CDR3 bases are TGTGCCAGCAGCTTGGTTCAGGGAGGAGGTTCACCCCTCCACTTT. Translation gives CASSLVQGGGSPLHF. This chain joins TRBV5-5 and TRBJ1-6; D may be TRBD1 (5 bases). Trimming took 0 bases from V and 9 from J, leaving 13 bases between them. The CDR3 is 15 amino acids. The germline V gene has CDR1 SGHKS and CDR2 YYEKEE (reference sequence).

This clone was seen a single time. The CDR3 sequence: CASSPRGNTEAFF. CDR3 bases: TGTGCCAGCAGCCCAAGGGGGAACACTGAAGCTTTCTTT. V gene TRBV6-1 combines with J gene TRBJ1-1, with D maybe TRBD1 (5 bases). V was shortened by 6 bases and J by 1 base, with 9 bases between the two germline ends. This CDR3 contains 13 residues. Germline CDR1 MNHNS, CDR2 SASEGT.

The V call is TRBV12-3 or TRBV12-4, the J call TRBJ1-2; D unresolved. The CDR3 runs 13 residues. V was trimmed by 3 bases and J by 8 bases, leaving 13 bases between them. The CDR3 bases are TGTGCCAGCAGTTTTGGCAGTGTAGCAGGCTACACCTTC. Its protein product is CASSFGSVAGYTF.

Here the CDR3 reads CASSIVGELFF. The CDR3 DNA is TGTGCCAGTAGTATCGTCGGGGAGCTGTTTTTT. The chain joins TRBV19 to TRBJ2-2; no firm D call. Germline values: CDR1 LNHDA, CDR2 SQIVND (reference sequence). Trimming stripped 3 bases from V and 7 bases from J, with 3 bases between. The CDR3 loop spans 11 amino acids.

The rearrangement links TRBV5-6 to TRBJ1-4; 7 bases agree with TRBD1. After removal of 1 base from V and 7 bases from J, the junction contained 4 bases not matched to a gene. Per the germline V gene, CDR1 is SGHDT and CDR2 is YYEEEE. The CDR3 runs 14 residues. CDR3 nucleotide sequence: TGTGCCAGCAGCTTGTGGCAGGGGGGTGAAAAACTGTTTTTT. Protein sequence: CASSLWQGGEKLFF.